This TCR beta chain was profiled in a study of T cell responses to AZD1222 COVID-19 vaccine. The data were produced by immunoSEQ multiplex PCR, yet TCRdb's version contains in-frame clones alone and is incomplete. This table holds under 150,000 clones, around 91% found once. Germline V gene lookup returns CDR1 SNHLY and CDR2 FYNNEI. The CDR3 is 14 amino acids. V lost 3 bases and J 7 bases, leaving 12 bases between the germline ends. The chain links TRBV2 to TRBJ1-4; D remains ambiguous. Specimen: peripheral blood, collected on day 0 of AZD1222 vaccination. This TCR came from an adult in good health. CDR3 amino acids: CASSETSGVEKLFF. The CDR3 DNA is TGTGCCAGCAGTGAGACAAGCGGGGTTGAAAAACTGTTTTTT.